The 8 T cell receptor beta chains listed next were all sequenced from one sample in a study of T cells in Graves' hyperthyroidism and ophthalmopathy. Authors of the study amplified TCR beta CDR3 regions from RNA transcripts. When the TCR CDR3 underwent first-round RT-PCR, the HTBI primer set was used. TCRdb recomputed calls from the multiplex PCR reads with MiXCR, one row per CDR3 protein. Among approximately 530,000 distinct CDR3 sequences listed, just under 20% were seen once. The specimen sequenced was blood. These receptor sequences come from a man between 40 and 49 years old with Graves' ophthalmopathy.

V usage is TRBV12-3 or TRBV12-4 and J usage is TRBJ2-7; D gene unclear. The CDR3 has 13 residues. Trimming stripped 5 bases from V and 3 bases from J, with 11 bases between. The CDR3 loop is CASSPPNLYEQYF. CDR3 bases: TGTGCCAGCAGTCCACCAAACCTCTACGAGCAGTACTTC.

This clonotype was observed many times. This chain uses TRBV24-1 with TRBJ2-1, with 14 nucleotides matching TRBD2. CDR3 length equals 21 residues. V lost 7 bases and J lost 2; bases outside the gene matches: 18. Germline loops: CDR1 KGHDR, CDR2 SFDVKD. CDR3 DNA: TGTGCCACCAGCACACAAGCGATCGGGACTAGCGGGAGTGGCACCTACAATGAGCAGTTCTTC. Translation gives CATSTQAIGTSGSGTYNEQFF.

The sample holds many counts of this clonotype. The gene calls are TRBV18 and TRBJ1-5; a possible D gene is TRBD1 (5 bases). V gave up 5 bases and J gave up 5 bases, with 13 bases separating them. This CDR3 has 14 residues. CDR1 and CDR2 from the germline V gene are KGHSH and LQKENI. The CDR3 DNA is TGTGCCAGCTCATCCGGGACGGATCATCAGCCCCAGCATTTT. Translated, it gives CASSSGTDHQPQHF.

There are a few counts of this clonotype. V and J are TRBV9 and TRBJ2-4; 8 nucleotides match TRBD1. The V gene's germline CDR1 is SGDLS and CDR2 YYNGEE. Trimming removed 3 bases from V and 4 bases from J; junction bases left unmatched: 9. This CDR3 region has 16 residues. The CDR3 nucleotides are TGTGCCAGCAGCGGACTAACAGGGGGAGGTAAAAACATTCAGTACTTC. Translation gives CASSGLTGGGKNIQYF.

This clonotype has a handful of counts. The chain employs TRBV27 and TRBJ1-5; the match to TRBD1 covers 7 bases. The J segment lost 3 bases and the V segment lost 5 bases, leaving 7 bases of the junction unmatched. The CDR3 is 15 amino acids. Per germline, CDR1 MNHEY and CDR2 SMNVEV (reference sequence). The CDR3 DNA reads as TGTGCCAGCAGTGCGAGACAGGGAATCAATCAGCCCCAGCATTTT. Residues: CASSARQGINQPQHF.

In its sample, this clonotype was seen many times. The chain recombines TRBV28 with TRBJ1-1, with D uncertain. The CDR3 is 15 residues long. Germline V gives CDR1 MDHEN, CDR2 SYDVKM. Trimming pared 5 bases from V and 0 bases from J, leaving 13 bases between. This CDR3 reads CASSPPSGMNTEAFF. The DNA for the CDR3 is TGTGCCAGCAGTCCGCCTTCTGGGATGAACACTGAAGCTTTCTTT.

On this clonotype itself: The junction departs from germline at one end; a sequencing error may be responsible. J is TRBJ2-7 and V is TRBV28, with 10 bases lining up with TRBD1. The length of the CDR3 is 14 residues. The germline gives CDR1 MDHEN, CDR2 SYDVKM. DNA for the CDR3: TGTGCCAGCAGTTGGACAGGGGGTACCTACGAGCAGTGCTTC. Protein: CASSWTGGTYEQCF.

About this clonotype itself: This clone may be a read error of a much larger clone one base away. The chain couples TRBV7-2 to TRBJ1-1, with D uncertain. The CDR3 length is 12 residues. Germline CDR1 is SGHTA and CDR2 is FQGNSA. CDR3 sequence reads: CASSLSYTEALF. The CDR3 coding sequence is TGTGCCAGCAGCTTAAGCTACACTGAAGCTTTGTTT.